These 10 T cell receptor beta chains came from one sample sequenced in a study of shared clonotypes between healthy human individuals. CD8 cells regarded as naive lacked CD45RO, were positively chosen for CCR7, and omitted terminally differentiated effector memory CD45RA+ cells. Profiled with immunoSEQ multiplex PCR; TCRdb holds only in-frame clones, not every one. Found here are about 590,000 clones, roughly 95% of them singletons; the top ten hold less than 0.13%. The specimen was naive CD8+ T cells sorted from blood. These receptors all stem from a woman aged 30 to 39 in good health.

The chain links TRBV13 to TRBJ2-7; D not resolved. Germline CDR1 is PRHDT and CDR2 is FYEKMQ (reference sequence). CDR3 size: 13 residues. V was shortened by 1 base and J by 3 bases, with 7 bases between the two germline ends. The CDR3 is CASSLEGHYEQYF. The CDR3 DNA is TGTGCCAGCAGCTTAGAGGGCCACTACGAGCAGTACTTC.

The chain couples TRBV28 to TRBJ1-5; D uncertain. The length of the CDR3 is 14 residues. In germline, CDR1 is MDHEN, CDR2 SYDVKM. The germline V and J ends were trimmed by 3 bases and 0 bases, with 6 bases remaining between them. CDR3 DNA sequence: TGTGCCAGCAGTTTTAAGTATAGCAATCAGCCCCAGCATTTT. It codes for CASSFKYSNQPQHF.

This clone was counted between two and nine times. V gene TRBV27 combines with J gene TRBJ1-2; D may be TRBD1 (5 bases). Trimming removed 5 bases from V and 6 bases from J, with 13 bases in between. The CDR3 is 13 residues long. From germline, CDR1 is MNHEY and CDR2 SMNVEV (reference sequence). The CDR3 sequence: CASSPMGLDGYTF. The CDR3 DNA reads TGTGCCAGCAGTCCAATGGGGCTAGATGGCTACACCTTC.

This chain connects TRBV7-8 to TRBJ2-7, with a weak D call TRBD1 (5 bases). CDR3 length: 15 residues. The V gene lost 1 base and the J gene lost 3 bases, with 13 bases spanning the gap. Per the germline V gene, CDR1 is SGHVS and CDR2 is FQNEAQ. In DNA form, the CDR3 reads TGTGCCAGCAGCTTAGGGGCAGGGAATGTCTACGAGCAGTACTTC. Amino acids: CASSLGAGNVYEQYF.

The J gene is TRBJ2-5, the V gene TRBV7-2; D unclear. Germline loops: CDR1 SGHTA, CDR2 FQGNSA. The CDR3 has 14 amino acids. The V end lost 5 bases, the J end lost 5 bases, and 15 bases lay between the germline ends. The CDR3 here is CASSPGLTFETQYF. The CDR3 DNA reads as TGTGCCAGCAGCCCCGGGTTGACGTTTGAGACCCAGTACTTC.

CDR3 sequence reads: CASSVDGRFRNEQFF. The CDR3 bases are TGTGCCAGCAGCGTAGATGGGAGGTTCCGTAATGAGCAGTTCTTC. The chain combines TRBV9 with TRBJ2-1, with D perhaps matching TRBD2 (6 bases). The germline CDR1 and CDR2 sequences are SGDLS and YYNGEE. Between the trimmed V and J ends, which lost 0 bases and 7 bases, there was a span of 14 bases. This CDR3 has 15 residues.

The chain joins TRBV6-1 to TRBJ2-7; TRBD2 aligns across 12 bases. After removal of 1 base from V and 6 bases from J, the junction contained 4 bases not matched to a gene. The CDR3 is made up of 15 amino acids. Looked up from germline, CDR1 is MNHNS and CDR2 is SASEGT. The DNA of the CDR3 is TGTGCCAGCAGTGAAGGGGGACTAGCGGGCATCGAGCAGTACTTC. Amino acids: CASSEGGLAGIEQYF.

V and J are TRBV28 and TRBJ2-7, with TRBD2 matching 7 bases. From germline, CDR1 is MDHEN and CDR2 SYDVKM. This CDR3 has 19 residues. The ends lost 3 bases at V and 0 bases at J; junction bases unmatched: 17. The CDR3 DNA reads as TGTGCCAGCAGTTTTTTCTACAGGACTCTAGCGGCCAGCTCCTACGAGCAGTACTTC. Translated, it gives CASSFFYRTLAASSYEQYF.

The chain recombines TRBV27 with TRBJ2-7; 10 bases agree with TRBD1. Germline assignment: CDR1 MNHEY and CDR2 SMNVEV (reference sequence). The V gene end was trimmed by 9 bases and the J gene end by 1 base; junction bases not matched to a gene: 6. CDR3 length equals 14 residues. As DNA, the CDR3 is TGTGCCAGTGGGCCGGGACAGGGGTCCTACGAGCAGTACTTC. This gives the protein CASGPGQGSYEQYF.

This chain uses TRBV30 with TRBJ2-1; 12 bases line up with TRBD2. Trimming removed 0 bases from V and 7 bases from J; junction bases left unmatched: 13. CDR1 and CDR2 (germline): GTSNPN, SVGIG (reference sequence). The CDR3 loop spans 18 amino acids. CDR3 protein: CAWSVNPVTSGRENEQFF. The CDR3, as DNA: TGTGCCTGGAGTGTGAACCCCGTGACTAGCGGGAGAGAAAATGAGCAGTTCTTC.